Listed here are 7 T cell receptor beta chains from one sample, sequenced in a study of blood T cell repertoires in COVID-19. Profiling relied on immunoSEQ multiplex PCR, and the TCRdb table lists in-frame clones only, not all of them. The profile shows 300,000 to 400,000 clones, approximately 87% of them singletons. The sample consisted of PBMCs or T cells enriched from blood (not recorded which). Every receptor here comes from a woman between 25 and 40 years old with acute COVID-19.

Only a few counts were recorded for this clone. This chain joins TRBV18 and TRBJ1-1; D is uncertain. The length of the CDR3 is 17 residues. V gave up 1 base and J gave up 6 bases, with 21 bases separating them. Germline CDR1 is KGHSH and CDR2 is LQKENI. The CDR3 sequence: CASSPLIRDAFAAEAFF. CDR3 sequence (DNA): TGTGCCAGCTCACCACTAATCCGTGATGCTTTTGCGGCTGAAGCTTTCTTT.

The chain combines TRBV29-1 with TRBJ2-3; TRBD2 matches at 10 bases. The CDR3 spans 13 residues. The germline gives CDR1 SQVTM, CDR2 ANQGSEA. Trimming cost V 7 bases and J 6 bases; bases outside gene matches: 7. The CDR3 region is CSDGLAVRDTQYF. CDR3 in DNA: TGCAGCGACGGACTAGCGGTGAGGGATACGCAGTATTTT.

The V call is TRBV6-6, the J call TRBJ2-3; 8 positions agree with TRBD1. Germline V lookup: CDR1 MNHNY, CDR2 SVGAGI (reference sequence). The CDR3 extends over 14 amino acids. V trimming: 9 bases; J trimming: 3 bases; junction bases outside the gene matches: 8. The CDR3, as DNA: TGTGCCAGTACCGACAGGGGTGGGACAGATACGCAGTATTTT. This codes for CASTDRGGTDTQYF.

The rearrangement joins TRBV5-6 to TRBJ2-6, with 7 bases lining up with TRBD1. The germline gives CDR1 SGHDT, CDR2 YYEEEE. After removal of 1 base from V and 2 bases from J, the junction contained 6 bases not matched to a gene. The CDR3 has 17 residues. The chain's CDR3 is CASSLWAGGAGANVLTF. The CDR3 DNA follows: TGTGCCAGCAGCTTGTGGGCAGGGGGTGCTGGGGCCAACGTCCTGACTTTC.

V is TRBV5-1 and J is TRBJ2-2; D may be TRBD2 (5 bases). Deletions cut 0 bases from V and 0 bases from J, with 6 bases between. The germline V gene encodes CDR1 SGHRS and CDR2 YFSETQ. The CDR3 has 15 amino acids. Here the CDR3 reads CASSLELANTGELFF. DNA of the CDR3: TGCGCCAGCAGCTTGGAACTAGCGAACACCGGGGAGCTGTTTTTT.

The rearrangement joins TRBV28 to TRBJ2-5, with no clear D. The CDR3 extends over 11 amino acids. V was cut by 6 bases and J by 4 bases, with 6 bases left in between. Germline loops: CDR1 MDHEN, CDR2 SYDVKM. CDR3 protein: CASSRRETQYF. CDR3 sequence (DNA): TGTGCCAGCAGCAGGCGAGAGACCCAGTACTTC.

This clone was seen many times. The V call is TRBV7-6, the J call TRBJ2-1; D possibly corresponds to TRBD1 (5 bases). The CDR3 sequence is 16 residues long. CDR1 is SGHVS and CDR2 is FNYEAQ in the germline V gene. The germline V and J ends were trimmed by 5 bases and 5 bases, with 19 bases remaining between them. The CDR3 DNA is TGTGCCAGCAGCAGAGATCGACTGGGGCACAACAATGAGCAGTTCTTC. It encodes CASSRDRLGHNNEQFF.